One sample yielded the 14 T cell receptor beta chains listed below, sequenced in a study of blood T cell repertoires in COVID-19. The data were produced by immunoSEQ multiplex PCR, yet TCRdb's version contains in-frame clones alone and is incomplete. Here the sample spans around 150,000 clones, roughly four fifths being singletons. Sequenced: peripheral blood. These receptors all come from a human donor in a cohort sampled during active COVID-19.

The rearrangement uses TRBV11-3 and TRBJ2-7, with D perhaps matching TRBD1 (6 bases). This CDR3 has 12 residues. Trimming pared 8 bases from V and 2 bases from J, leaving 10 bases between. Germline V lookup: CDR1 SGHNT, CDR2 YENEEA. The DNA of the CDR3 is TGTGCCAGCTCGAACAGGGCCTACGAGCAGTACTTC. This translates into CASSNRAYEQYF. Using reference TRBV11-3 and TRBJ2-7 for the parts outside the CDR3, the full variable domain is EAGVVQSPRYKIIEKKQPVAFWCNPISGHNTLYWYLQNLGQGPELLIRYENEEAVDDSQLPKDRFSAERLKGVDSTLKIQPAELGDSAVYLCASSNRAYEQYFGPGTRLTVT.

This rearrangement joins TRBV6-1 to TRBJ1-2, with 9 bases lining up with TRBD1. Germline V lookup: CDR1 MNHNS, CDR2 SASEGT. V shed 0 bases, J shed 10 bases, and the junction held 9 bases outside the gene matches. The CDR3 consists of 15 residues. The CDR3 DNA reads as TGTGCCAGCAGTGAAGCCTTGGGACAGGGAACACTCTACACCTTC. It specifies CASSEALGQGTLYTF.

The chain uses TRBV19 and TRBJ2-7; possible D gene TRBD1, 5 bases. The V end was cut by 10 bases, the J end by 5 bases, with 18 bases between. Germline values: CDR1 LNHDA, CDR2 SQIVND (reference sequence). The CDR3 length is 13 residues. The CDR3 spells CATLPRAGDEQYF. The CDR3 DNA reads as TGTGCCACCCTTCCCAGGGCTGGCGACGAGCAGTACTTC.

The chain uses TRBV12-3 or TRBV12-4 and TRBJ1-1, with TRBD1 matching 8 bases. J lost 4 bases, V lost 5 bases, and 3 bases had no gene match. The CDR3 contains 13 residues. The CDR3 reads CASSPGQGTEAFF. CDR3 in DNA: TGTGCCAGCAGTCCCGGACAGGGCACTGAAGCTTTCTTT.

The chain combines TRBV7-3 with TRBJ1-1, with unresolved D. The length of the CDR3 is 13 residues. Germline CDR1 reads SGHTA; CDR2 reads FQGTGA. V lost 5 bases to trimming and J lost 0 bases, with 7 bases between them. The CDR3 bases are TGTGCCAGCAGCACGAGCATGAACACTGAAGCTTTCTTT. Translation gives CASSTSMNTEAFF.

V gene TRBV7-3 combines with J gene TRBJ2-1; maybe TRBD2 (6 bases). Trimming left V 4 bases short and J 2 bases short, with 15 bases between. Germline V gene sequence: CDR1 SGHTA, CDR2 FQGTGA. The CDR3 consists of 16 residues. This chain's CDR3 is CASSSIGGRTYNEQFF. In nucleotides, the CDR3 is TGTGCCAGCAGCTCTATTGGGGGGAGGACCTACAATGAGCAGTTCTTC.

The rearrangement joins TRBV6-1 to TRBJ2-7, with no clear D. This CDR3 contains 11 residues. Germline V gives CDR1 MNHNS, CDR2 SASEGT. V was clipped by 2 bases and J by 5 bases, with 4 bases between them. This CDR3 is CASSEFNEQYF. In nucleotides, the CDR3 is TGTGCCAGCAGTGAATTTAACGAGCAGTACTTC.

V usage is TRBV7-3 and J usage is TRBJ1-3; no definite D call. In germline, CDR1 is SGHTA, CDR2 FQGTGA. The CDR3 runs 14 residues. V dropped 2 bases and J dropped 1 base, with 6 bases sitting between them. The CDR3 loop reads CASSLGPSGNTIYF. CDR3 nucleotides: TGTGCCAGCAGCTTAGGCCCTTCTGGAAACACCATATATTTT.

This clone was found once. The chain employs TRBV28 and TRBJ2-1; weak D call: TRBD1 (6 bases). The V end was cut by 5 bases, the J end by 10 bases, with 15 bases between. The germline gives CDR1 MDHEN, CDR2 SYDVKM. This CDR3 is 13 amino acids long. The CDR3 DNA sequence: TGTGCCAGCAGTCCAGGGGCCGTAAAGGAGCAGTTCTTC. This translates into CASSPGAVKEQFF. Using reference TRBV28 and TRBJ2-1 for the parts outside the CDR3, the full variable domain is DVKVTQSSRYLVKRTGEKVFLECVQDMDHENMFWYRQDPGLGLRLIYFSYDVKMKEKGDIPEGYSVSREKKERFSLILESASTNQTSMYLCASSPGAVKEQFFGPGTRLTVL.

The rearrangement joins TRBV7-2 to TRBJ1-2; the match to TRBD1 covers 9 bases. Germline trimming cut 1 base from V and 0 bases from J; bases unmatched to any gene: 3. This CDR3 has 16 amino acids. CDR1 and CDR2 (germline): SGHTA, FQGNSA. In DNA form, the CDR3 reads TGTGCCAGCAGCTTAGGGGGACAGGGAACTAACTATGGCTACACCTTC. Translation: CASSLGGQGTNYGYTF.

The chain couples TRBV6-5 to TRBJ2-2, with 7 nucleotides matching TRBD2. V lost 2 bases to trimming and J lost 3 bases; unmatched junction nucleotides: 3. There are 15 residues in the CDR3. Germline V CDR1 and CDR2: MNHEY, SVGAGI. CDR3 bases: TGTGCCAGCAGTTACGGGGACTACGACACCGGGGAGCTGTTTTTT. Translating gives CASSYGDYDTGELFF.

The chain uses TRBV6-5 and TRBJ2-3; perhaps TRBD2 as D (6 bases). V gave up 9 bases and J gave up 3 bases, with 19 bases separating them. This CDR3 comprises 15 residues. CDR1 MNHEY and CDR2 SVGAGI come from the germline V gene. This chain's CDR3 is CASSLRAGRTDTQYF. As DNA, the CDR3 is TGTGCCAGTTCCTTACGGGCGGGGAGGACAGATACGCAGTATTTT.

The rearrangement links TRBV5-3 to TRBJ1-3; unclear D gene. TRBV5-3 counts as an open reading frame of uncertain function. Trimming shortened V by 4 bases and J by 0 bases, and 11 bases separated the two germline ends. This CDR3 has 15 amino acids. The CDR3 nucleotides are TGTGCCAGAAGCCGTTGGCCGTTCTCTGGAAACACCATATATTTT. Translated, it gives CARSRWPFSGNTIYF.

V and J are TRBV6-2 or TRBV6-3 and TRBJ2-2; 15 nucleotides line up with TRBD2. CDR3 length: 17 amino acids. V was clipped by 4 bases and J by 6 bases; unmatched bases: 6. Germline V gene sequence: CDR1 MNHEY, CDR2 SVGEGT. The CDR3 spells CASSSGLAGGLSGELFF. CDR3 nucleotides: TGTGCCAGCAGTTCCGGACTAGCGGGGGGGCTCTCCGGGGAGCTGTTTTTT.